The 13 T cell receptor beta chains below all came from one sample that was sequenced in a study of cytomegalovirus exposure and HLA in healthy donors. The PCR had 60 Vbeta and 13 Jbeta primers. Sequencing was performed with immunoSEQ multiplex PCR; in TCRdb, only in-frame clones are kept and a portion is missing. The data show around 40,000 clones, roughly 80% seen once. Material: PBMCs. The receptors shown here come from a woman aged 18-29 years in good health and CMV-seropositive.

The J gene is TRBJ1-5, the V gene TRBV5-5; no clear D. CDR3 size: 15 residues. V was trimmed by 0 bases and J by 3 bases, leaving 10 bases between them. Germline values: CDR1 SGHKS, CDR2 YYEKEE (reference sequence). CDR3 nucleotide sequence: TGTGCCAGCAGCTTGGGTGTGACTTACAATCAGCCCCAGCATTTT. Protein: CASSLGVTYNQPQHF.

The V call is TRBV10-2, the J call TRBJ1-3; TRBD1 is a possible D gene (5 bases). The germline CDR1 and CDR2 sequences are WSHSY and SAAADI. Trimming removed 5 bases at V and 5 bases at J, with 16 bases between. CDR3 size: 15 residues. CDR3: CASSKEGVRRNTIYF. The CDR3, as DNA: TGCGCCAGCAGTAAGGAAGGGGTTCGGCGAAACACCATATATTTT.

This clone occurred once. This chain joins TRBV20-1 and TRBJ1-5; D is unclear. This CDR3 contains 11 residues. The V gene's germline CDR1 is DFQATT and CDR2 SNEGSKA (reference sequence). V was pared by 6 bases and J by 7 bases, with 10 bases between. CDR3 sequence reads: CSAAAGQPQHF. Here the CDR3 DNA reads TGCAGTGCCGCGGCCGGGCAGCCCCAGCATTTT.

The CDR3 protein is CASTQNRGTNEKLFF. In DNA, the CDR3 is TGTGCCAGCACACAGAACAGGGGAACTAATGAAAAACTGTTTTTT. The gene calls are TRBV18 and TRBJ1-4; TRBD1 matches at 7 bases. CDR3 length: 15 amino acids. The germline gives CDR1 KGHSH, CDR2 LQKENI. J lost 1 base, V lost 8 bases, and 7 bases had no gene match.

The V call is TRBV18, the J call TRBJ1-5, with 11 bases aligning to TRBD1. Germline trimming cut 6 bases from V and 7 bases from J; bases unmatched to any gene: 5. This CDR3 contains 14 residues. CDR1 KGHSH and CDR2 LQKENI come from the germline V gene. In nucleotides, the CDR3 is TGTGCCAGCTCCGGGACAGGGGGGCGGCAGCCCCAGCATTTT. Protein product: CASSGTGGRQPQHF.

The chain is built from TRBV5-1 and TRBJ1-1, with D possibly being TRBD1 (6 bases). Germline V gene data show CDR1 as SGHRS and CDR2 as YFSETQ. V was shortened by 0 bases and J by 6 bases, with 15 bases between the two germline ends. This CDR3 comprises 15 residues. The CDR3 protein is CASSLDARGISEAFF. The DNA for the CDR3 is TGCGCCAGCAGCTTGGACGCCAGGGGTATATCTGAAGCTTTCTTT.

V usage is TRBV2 and J usage is TRBJ1-5, with D uncertain. V was shortened by 7 bases and J by 4 bases, with 17 bases between the two germline ends. The CDR3 is 15 amino acids. The germline V gene has CDR1 SNHLY and CDR2 FYNNEI. The CDR3 nucleotides read TGTGCCAGCACCCCTGTGGAAGGAGCAAATCAGCCCCAGCATTTT. It is translated as CASTPVEGANQPQHF.

The rearrangement joins TRBV6-5 to TRBJ2-3, with a tentative D call TRBD2 (5 bases). Trimming pared 6 bases from V and 6 bases from J, leaving 19 bases between. Germline CDR1 MNHEY, CDR2 SVGAGI. This CDR3 has 15 residues. The CDR3 loop is CASSLRDPTTDTQYF. The CDR3 bases are TGTGCCAGCAGCCTCCGCGACCCGACTACCGATACGCAGTATTTT.

The V and J genes are TRBV28 and TRBJ1-4; D is perhaps TRBD1 (5 bases). The CDR3 spans 14 residues. V lost 8 bases to trimming and J lost 5 bases, with 15 bases between them. The V gene's germline CDR1 is MDHEN and CDR2 SYDVKM. The chain's CDR3 is CASSPTGENEKLFF. CDR3 DNA: TGTGCCAGCTCCCCCACGGGGGAAAATGAAAAACTGTTTTTT.

The sample holds one count of this clone. The chain recombines TRBV4-3 with TRBJ2-3; D might be TRBD1 (6 bases). The CDR3 spans 16 residues. In germline, CDR1 is LGHNA, CDR2 YSLEER. Trimming took off 6 bases at V and 6 bases at J, with 22 bases between the two ends. The CDR3 sequence is CASSLNRDNNPDTQYF. The CDR3 bases are TGCGCCAGCAGTCTAAACCGGGACAACAATCCGGATACGCAGTATTTT.

V gene TRBV9 combines with J gene TRBJ1-5; 8 nucleotides match TRBD1. The CDR3 runs to 15 residues. V lost 1 base to trimming and J lost 7 bases; unmatched junction nucleotides: 7. Germline CDR1 and CDR2: SGDLS and YYNGEE. CDR3 DNA: TGTGCCAGCAGCGTAAGGAGGACAGGGTACCAGCCCCAGCATTTT. It codes for CASSVRRTGYQPQHF.

V is TRBV6-4 and J is TRBJ2-2; 8 nucleotides align to TRBD2. Germline V CDR1 and CDR2: MRHNA, SNTAGT. CDR3 length: 16 amino acids. The V gene end was trimmed by 3 bases and the J gene end by 3 bases; junction bases not matched to a gene: 6. CDR3 sequence: CASSETGGGHTGELFF. CDR3 in DNA: TGTGCCAGCAGTGAGACTGGCGGGGGGCACACCGGGGAGCTGTTTTTT.

The rearrangement uses TRBV28 and TRBJ2-7, with 7 nucleotides matching TRBD2. The J segment lost 2 bases and the V segment lost 1 base, leaving 2 bases of the junction unmatched. Germline V gives CDR1 MDHEN, CDR2 SYDVKM. The CDR3 consists of 14 residues. The CDR3 spells CASSLSGGTYEQYF. CDR3 DNA: TGTGCCAGCAGTTTATCGGGGGGTACCTACGAGCAGTACTTC.